The 13 T cell receptor beta chains in this list originate from one sample, sequenced in a study of cytomegalovirus exposure and HLA in healthy donors. A multiplex PCR was run with 60 Vbeta primers and 13 Jbeta primers. Profiled with immunoSEQ multiplex PCR; TCRdb holds only in-frame clones, not every one. This table holds 200,000 to 250,000 clones, over 65% found once. Sample: PBMCs. These receptors were obtained from a human donor in good health.

This chain connects TRBV5-1 to TRBJ2-5; 8 positions match TRBD2. The CDR3 is 16 residues long. CDR1 and CDR2 from the germline V gene are SGHRS and YFSETQ. Unmatched junction bases numbered 9, after V lost 0 bases and J lost 5 bases. The DNA of the CDR3 is TGCGCCAGCAGCTTGGGACTAGCGATCGCCTCGGAGACCCAGTACTTC. Amino acid sequence: CASSLGLAIASETQYF.

The chain combines TRBV7-9 with TRBJ2-7; 13 bases line up with TRBD2. Germline loops: CDR1 SEHNR, CDR2 FQNEAQ (reference sequence). The CDR3 contains 16 residues. The ends lost 6 bases at V and 12 bases at J; junction bases unmatched: 17. For the CDR3, the DNA is TGTGCCAGCAGACCAGGTCCTGGACTAGCGGGGGTTTCGGTGTACTTC. Protein product: CASRPGPGLAGVSVYF.

This clone was recorded only once. The rearrangement joins TRBV5-1 to TRBJ2-1; D is unresolved. From germline, CDR1 is SGHRS and CDR2 YFSETQ. V was trimmed by 4 bases and J by 4 bases, leaving 15 bases between them. This CDR3 has 15 residues. CDR3 amino acids: CASSLEQNEYNEQFF. CDR3 DNA sequence: TGCGCCAGCAGCCTCGAGCAAAACGAATACAATGAGCAGTTCTTC. Variable domain in full (rest from reference TRBV5-1 and TRBJ2-1): KAGVTQTPRYLIKTRGQQVTLSCSPISGHRSVSWYQQTPGQGLQFLFEYFSETQRNKGNFPGRFSGRQFSNSRSEMNVSTLELGDSALYLCASSLEQNEYNEQFFGPGTRLTVL.

The chain links TRBV5-1 to TRBJ2-7; 10 positions match TRBD1. Trimming removed 3 bases from V and 2 bases from J; junction bases left unmatched: 8. There are 16 residues in the CDR3. CDR1 and CDR2 from the germline V gene are SGHRS and YFSETQ. The CDR3 DNA sequence: TGCGCCAGCAGCTCCCAGGGACAGGGGCGTGCCTACGAGCAGTACTTC. Its translation is CASSSQGQGRAYEQYF.

This clone showed up just once. The rearrangement links TRBV28 to TRBJ1-2; D perhaps matches TRBD1 (5 bases). CDR3 length equals 12 residues. From germline, CDR1 is MDHEN and CDR2 SYDVKM. Trimming stripped 5 bases from V and 5 bases from J, with 9 bases between. This chain's CDR3 is CASSGEGYGYTF. CDR3 sequence (DNA): TGTGCCAGCAGTGGGGAGGGGTATGGCTACACCTTC.

The chain has TRBV2 and TRBJ2-1, with a weak D call TRBD1 (6 bases). CDR3 length: 16 residues. V gave up 7 bases and J gave up 0 bases, with 16 bases separating them. Germline-derived CDR1 and CDR2 are SNHLY and FYNNEI. CDR3 residues: CASKRHDRNSYNEQFF. CDR3 bases: TGTGCCAGCAAGCGCCATGACAGGAACTCCTACAATGAGCAGTTCTTC.

J is TRBJ2-1 and V is TRBV18, with a tentative D call TRBD2 (5 bases). Germline V gene lookup returns CDR1 KGHSH and CDR2 LQKENI. The CDR3 has 16 residues. V lost 3 bases, J lost 8 bases, and 20 bases lay in between. CDR3 coding DNA: TGTGCCAGCTCACCCAAGGCCCTACTAGTTTCGGATGAGCAGTTCTTC. It codes for CASSPKALLVSDEQFF.

This chain joins TRBV9 and TRBJ2-3; maybe TRBD1 (6 bases). V lost 4 bases and J lost 1, with 7 bases in between. The V gene's germline CDR1 is SGDLS and CDR2 YYNGEE. There are 13 residues in the CDR3. The CDR3 region is CASSPGGTDTQYF. CDR3 in DNA: TGTGCCAGCAGCCCAGGGGGCACAGATACGCAGTATTTT. Full variable domain (rest looked up from reference TRBV9 and TRBJ2-3): DSGVTQTPKHLITATGQRVTLRCSPRSGDLSVYWYQQSLDQGLQFLIQYYNGEERAKGNILERFSAQQFPDLHSELNLSSLELGDSALYFCASSPGGTDTQYFGPGTRLTVL.

In this sample, this clone turned up a few times. The genes are TRBV28 and TRBJ1-2, with D unresolved. Germline V gene sequence: CDR1 MDHEN, CDR2 SYDVKM. The V gene lost 3 bases and the J gene lost 0 bases, with 8 bases spanning the gap. The CDR3 spans 14 residues. CDR3 sequence: CASSFMETNYGYTF. The DNA for the CDR3 is TGTGCCAGCAGTTTTATGGAGACTAACTATGGCTACACCTTC.

This chain uses TRBV15 with TRBJ2-2; D is uncertain. Trimming pared 4 bases from V and 7 bases from J, leaving 13 bases between. The CDR3 spans 14 residues. From germline, CDR1 is LNHNV and CDR2 YYDKDF (reference sequence). The CDR3, as DNA: TGTGCCACCAGCATTGCAGGATTGTACGGGGAGCTGTTTTTT. Protein sequence: CATSIAGLYGELFF.

The chain is built from TRBV30 and TRBJ2-1, with 9 nucleotides matching TRBD2. The V gene end was trimmed by 2 bases and the J gene end by 14 bases; junction bases not matched to a gene: 4. Germline CDR1 GTSNPN, CDR2 SVGIG (reference sequence). This CDR3 comprises 11 residues. The CDR3 here is CAWSTGGGEFF. The CDR3, as DNA: TGTGCCTGGAGTACGGGCGGGGGGGAGTTCTTC.

The CDR3: CASRVIATGYNEQFF. In nucleotides, the CDR3 is TGTGCCAGCAGAGTAATAGCGACGGGCTACAATGAGCAGTTCTTC. The chain has TRBV7-9 and TRBJ2-1; maybe TRBD2 (5 bases). The CDR3 extends over 15 amino acids. The germline V gene has CDR1 SEHNR and CDR2 FQNEAQ (reference sequence). V was clipped by 6 bases and J by 3 bases, with 15 bases between them.

The chain employs TRBV25-1 and TRBJ2-7; 8 nucleotides line up with TRBD2. The J segment lost 6 bases and the V segment lost 6 bases, leaving 10 bases of the junction unmatched. The CDR3 runs 14 residues. Looked up from germline, CDR1 is MGHDK and CDR2 is SYGVNS. The CDR3 DNA reads TGTGCCAGCAGCGATCCCTCGGGAGGGGGCGAGCAGTACTTC. This sequence encodes CASSDPSGGGEQYF.